This entry lists 16 T cell receptor beta chains sequenced from one sample in a study of blood T cell repertoires in COVID-19. Libraries were prepared by immunoSEQ multiplex PCR; TCRdb keeps only in-frame clonotypes and omits some of them. The sample lists about 250,000 clones; 70% to 90% were seen once. The sample comprised peripheral blood. These receptors all stem from a man at least 80 years old with acute or convalescent COVID-19.

V is TRBV7-6 and J is TRBJ2-2; D is perhaps TRBD2 (6 bases). The CDR3 sequence is 14 residues long. Germline V gives CDR1 SGHVS, CDR2 FNYEAQ. V lost 1 base and J lost 6, with 9 bases in between. The CDR3 bases are TGTGCCAGCAGCTTAGACTGGGGGGCCGGGGAGCTGTTTTTT. Translating it yields CASSLDWGAGELFF.

The chain employs TRBV5-4 and TRBJ1-1; D not certain. V gave up 1 base and J gave up 0 bases, with 4 bases separating them. Germline CDR1 is SGHNT and CDR2 is YYREEE (reference sequence). The CDR3 runs 13 residues. Here the CDR3 DNA reads TGTGCCAGCAGCTTGTACATGAACACTGAAGCTTTCTTT. Encoded protein: CASSLYMNTEAFF.

In its sample, this clone was seen once. V usage is TRBV27 and J usage is TRBJ2-1; maybe TRBD1 (6 bases). V was clipped by 6 bases and J by 0 bases, with 9 bases between them. The CDR3 loop spans 14 amino acids. Germline loops: CDR1 MNHEY, CDR2 SMNVEV (reference sequence). In DNA, the CDR3 is TGTGCCAGCAGCGACAGGAGCTCCTACAATGAGCAGTTCTTC. It specifies CASSDRSSYNEQFF.

The count of this clone is one. The chain joins TRBV11-2 to TRBJ2-3; TRBD2 agrees at 9 bases. The germline V gene has CDR1 SGHAT and CDR2 FQNNGV. The CDR3 contains 16 residues. The junction had 5 bases not matched to a gene; V was cut back by 2 bases and J by 2 bases. This CDR3 reads CASSLQSGRPTDTQYF. In DNA form, the CDR3 reads TGTGCCAGCAGCTTACAGAGCGGGAGGCCCACAGATACGCAGTATTTT.

This clone was observed once. V usage is TRBV4-1 and J usage is TRBJ2-1, with 9 bases lining up with TRBD1. This CDR3 contains 17 residues. Germline V gene sequence: CDR1 MGHRA, CDR2 YSYEKL. V shed 1 base, J shed 4 bases, and the junction held 8 bases outside the gene matches. The CDR3 reads CASSQASGDRAYNEQFF. DNA of the CDR3: TGCGCCAGCAGCCAAGCCTCAGGGGACAGGGCGTACAATGAGCAGTTCTTC.

This clone was observed once. A junction boundary mismatches the germline segment, possibly from a read error. For the CDR3, the DNA is TGTGCCAGCAGCCCGACAGGGCGGCCTCTTGACTTC. As protein: CASSPTGRPLDF. This sequence joins TRBV7-2 and TRBJ2-7; 7 bases are a match to TRBD1. CDR1 SGHTA and CDR2 FQGNSA come from the germline V gene. This CDR3 is built from 12 residues. Based on the CDR3 plus reference TRBV7-2 and TRBJ2-7, the full variable domain is GAGVSQSPSNKVTEKGKDVELRCDPISGHTALYWYRQSLGQGLEFLIYFQGNSAPDKSGLPSDRFSAERTGGSVSTLTIQRTQQEDSAVYLCASSPTGRPLDFGPGTRLTVT.

The chain combines TRBV7-2 with TRBJ2-1; possible D gene TRBD1, 7 bases. The CDR3 extends over 14 amino acids. The germline V gene encodes CDR1 SGHTA and CDR2 FQGNSA. The V and J ends lost 4 bases and 6 bases respectively, with 13 bases between them. CDR3 coding DNA: TGTGCCAGCAGCTGGGGGGACAGCGTCAATGAGCAGTTCTTC. It translates to CASSWGDSVNEQFF.

The rearrangement uses TRBV18 and TRBJ1-2, with TRBD1 identical over 8 bases. Germline CDR1 reads KGHSH; CDR2 reads LQKENI. The CDR3 extends over 13 amino acids. V gave up 3 bases and J gave up 7 bases; unmatched junction bases: 4. CDR3 protein: CASSPQGAGGYTF. For the CDR3, the DNA is TGTGCCAGCTCACCTCAGGGGGCCGGTGGCTACACCTTC.

This sequence joins TRBV6-4 and TRBJ2-7; TRBD2 matches 7 bases. Germline V CDR1 and CDR2: MRHNA, SNTAGT. V lost 6 bases to trimming and J lost 8 bases; unmatched junction nucleotides: 10. The CDR3 extends over 13 amino acids. CDR3 nucleotide sequence: TGTGCCAGCAGGGCGAGCGGGGAGGCCAAGCAGTACTTC. It is translated as CASRASGEAKQYF.

The rearrangement joins TRBV4-1 to TRBJ2-3; tentative D call: TRBD2 (7 bases). This CDR3 has 15 residues. Looked up from germline, CDR1 is MGHRA and CDR2 is YSYEKL. V was clipped by 0 bases and J by 5 bases, with 12 bases between them. CDR3 DNA sequence: TGCGCCAGCAGCCAAGATCGAGGGGGGGTAGATACGCAGTATTTT. Its protein product is CASSQDRGGVDTQYF.

This sequence joins TRBV7-7 and TRBJ2-1; maybe TRBD1 (5 bases). Trimming took off 4 bases at V and 9 bases at J, with 13 bases between the two ends. In germline, CDR1 is SSHAT, CDR2 FNYEAQ (reference sequence). CDR3 length: 13 residues. CDR3: CASSSRTRSEQFF. The CDR3 DNA reads as TGTGCCAGCAGCTCACGGACAAGGTCTGAGCAGTTCTTC.

The chain couples TRBV29-1 to TRBJ2-1; the D gene is possibly TRBD2 (6 bases). The CDR3 has 12 residues. Looked up from germline, CDR1 is SQVTM and CDR2 is ANQGSEA. V lost 6 bases and J lost 6, with 12 bases in between. Here the CDR3 reads CSVTTRPNEQFF. CDR3 DNA: TGCAGCGTGACGACTAGGCCCAATGAGCAGTTCTTC.

V and J are TRBV7-3 and TRBJ2-3, with 7 bases that match TRBD1. The CDR3 sequence is 18 residues long. CDR1 is SGHTA and CDR2 is FQGTGA in the germline V gene. With V trimmed by 4 bases and J by 0 bases, 13 bases remained unmatched. The CDR3, as DNA: TGTGCCAGCAGCTACGGCATTGGGACAGCCGCTAGCACAGATACGCAGTATTTT. Translated, it gives CASSYGIGTAASTDTQYF.

CDR3 sequence: CASSLDPRGYTF. The CDR3 DNA reads TGTGCCAGCAGCTTAGATCCCCGTGGCTACACCTTC. The V call is TRBV11-2, the J call TRBJ1-2, with D hard to call. CDR1 is SGHAT, CDR2 FQNNGV, per germline. The CDR3 covers 12 residues. V lost 0 bases, J lost 7 bases, and 6 bases lay in between. Using reference TRBV11-2 and TRBJ1-2 for the parts outside the CDR3, the full variable domain is EAGVAQSPRYKIIEKRQSVAFWCNPISGHATLYWYQQILGQGPKLLIQFQNNGVVDDSQLPKDRFSAERLKGVDSTLKIQPAKLEDSAVYLCASSLDPRGYTFGSGTRLTVV.

The V gene is TRBV19, the J gene TRBJ1-6; 9 bases line up with TRBD1. CDR1 LNHDA and CDR2 SQIVND come from the germline V gene (reference sequence). V shed 5 bases, J shed 10 bases, and the junction held 9 bases outside the gene matches. There are 15 residues in the CDR3. CDR3 in DNA: TGTGCCAGTAGTGGTTCCGGGACAGGGCAGTCACCCCTCCACTTT. This translates into CASSGSGTGQSPLHF. The whole variable domain, filled in from reference TRBV19 and TRBJ1-6, reads DGGITQSPKYLFRKEGQNVTLSCEQNLNHDAMYWYRQDPGQGLRLIYYSQIVNDFQKGDIAEGYSVSREKKESFPLTVTSAQKNPTAFYLCASSGSGTGQSPLHFGNGTRLTVT.

The genes are TRBV27 and TRBJ1-2; D is possibly TRBD1 (6 bases). This CDR3 has 15 residues. Looked up from germline, CDR1 is MNHEY and CDR2 is SMNVEV (reference sequence). Trimming took 7 bases from V and 6 from J, leaving 21 bases between them. CDR3 protein: CASKNLEAGADGYTF. CDR3 nucleotide sequence: TGTGCCAGCAAAAATCTGGAAGCAGGGGCGGATGGCTACACCTTC.